The T cell receptor (beta chain) under discussion was sequenced for a study of cytomegalovirus exposure and HLA in healthy donors. Study-level background: The roughly 670 first-cohort repertoires shared a platform with the 130 or so validation repertoires, as reported in a later analysis.

Findings and limits, study-wide: Accounts indicate the classifier identified cytomegalovirus status with strong specificity and sensitivity. Rare sequences made up most TCRs, while some public TCRs were found in many donors.

Germline-derived CDR1 and CDR2 are SGHRS and YFSETQ. Trimming removed 3 bases at V and 0 bases at J, with 13 bases between. The CDR3 consists of 16 residues. In the case of this clone: The target antigen is unknown.

Generated by immunoSEQ multiplex PCR, the TCRdb table keeps only in-frame clones and is missing some. The table includes more than 140,000 clones, about 89% detected once. The clonotype originates from a woman aged 18 to 35 in good health and CMV-seropositive. The chain employs TRBV5-1 and TRBJ2-1; tentatively, D is TRBD2 (6 bases). The sequencing input was PBMCs. The CDR3 protein is CASSSYSGSSYNEQFF. For the CDR3, the DNA is TGCGCCAGCAGCTCTTATAGCGGAAGCTCCTACAATGAGCAGTTCTTC.